The clone carrying this TCR beta chain was seen ten or more times. The data belong to a study of beta chain features in type 1 diabetes. This CDR3 region has 13 residues. V was clipped by 8 bases and J by 4 bases; unmatched bases: 2. Germline loops: CDR1 SGHDN, CDR2 FVKESK. Of the isolated RNA, all was reverse transcribed, and so the sequenced material was expressed TCRB transcripts. This table comes from immunoSEQ multiplex PCR, and its TCRdb copy is limited to in-frame clones, with some not included. Of more than 350,000 clones listed, roughly 11% were seen once; the top ten hold over 0.04%. Sorting of CD4+ naive, central memory, regulatory and stem cell-like memory cells was performed via CD45RO/CCR7/CD25/CD127/CD95/CD27.

The J gene is TRBJ2-5, the V gene TRBV14; 12 bases fit TRBD2. The source is a woman aged 18-29 years in good health. The sample taken for sequencing was naive CD4+ T cells from blood. CDR3 coding DNA: TGTGCCAGCGGACTAGCGGGGACAGAGACCCAGTACTTC. As protein: CASGLAGTETQYF.